This is a list of T cell receptor beta chains from one sample in a study of blood T cell repertoires in COVID-19. Here immunoSEQ multiplex PCR was the method, and the copy in TCRdb shows in-frame clones only, minus some. The sample consists of hundreds of thousands of clones, approximately 87% of them appearing once. Source material: PBMCs or T cells enriched from blood (not recorded which). The receptors were gathered from a woman between 50 and 59 years old in a cohort exposed to, infected with or recovered from COVID-19 (not recorded which). Each CDR3 is given with its conserved first and last residue. D genes are given only for firm matches. Expanded clones get a size class; other rows say once, few or many, or leave the size out.

J	size	V	D	DNA	CDR3
TRBJ1-1	NA	TRBV10-3	TRBD1	TGTGCCATCCGGACAGGGGGAATAGTGAACACTGAAGCTTTCTTT	CAIRTGGIVNTEAFF
TRBJ2-2	NA	TRBV7-2	TRBD2	TGTGCCAGCAGCTTAATAGCGGGGGGCACCGGGGAGCTGTTTTTT	CASSLIAGGTGELFF
TRBJ2-7	NA	TRBV29-1	TRBD1	TGCAGCGTTGAAGGTGACAGGGTGTACGAGCAGTACTTC	CSVEGDRVYEQYF
TRBJ1-2	NA	TRBV28	NA	TGTGCCAGCAGTTTACGACAGGCAAACTATGGCTACACCTTC	CASSLRQANYGYTF
TRBJ1-4	NA	TRBV7-9	TRBD1	TGTGCCAGCAGCTTAGCGACAGGGGCAACTAATGAAAAACTGTTTTTT	CASSLATGATNEKLFF
TRBJ1-1	once	TRBV7-2	NA	TGTGCCAGCAGCCTTCCGGGGGGGTATACTGAAGCTTTCTTT	CASSLPGGYTEAFF
TRBJ2-3	NA	TRBV3-1/TRBV3-2	NA	TGTGCCAGCAGCCAAGAGTGGGGGGTAACAGATACGCAGTATTTT	CASSQEWGVTDTQYF
TRBJ1-2	NA	TRBV11-2	TRBD1	TGTGCCAGCAGCTTAGAAGGGGGACAGGGGGCGTTTGGCTACACCTTC	CASSLEGGQGAFGYTF
TRBJ1-2	NA	TRBV3-1/TRBV3-2	TRBD1	TGTGCCAGCAGCCACCAGGACAGGGTGGCGGGCTACACCTTC	CASSHQDRVAGYTF
TRBJ2-2	NA	TRBV7-9	NA	TGTGCCAGCAGCTTCCGTAACACCGGGGAGCTGTTTTTT	CASSFRNTGELFF
TRBJ1-5	NA	TRBV19	TRBD1	TGTGCCAGTAGTCCGGGACAGGGGAGACAGCCCCAGCATTTT	CASSPGQGRQPQHF
TRBJ1-3	NA	TRBV4-3	NA	TGCGCCAGCAGCCAAGATAGGGGAGGGGGTGGAAACACCATATATTTT	CASSQDRGGGGNTIYF
TRBJ1-6	NA	TRBV3-1/TRBV3-2	NA	TGTGCCAGCAGACGAACAGGGAGTAGTTCACCCCTCCACTTT	CASRRTGSSSPLHF
TRBJ2-2	NA	TRBV11-3	NA	TGTGCCAGCAGCTCATCAGAGGGACAACTGAACACCGGGGAGCTGTTTTTT	CASSSSEGQLNTGELFF
TRBJ1-4	NA	TRBV28	NA	TGTGCCAGCAGTTTAAGTGGGGAGGAGAATGAAAAACTGTTTTTT	CASSLSGEENEKLFF
TRBJ1-2	NA	TRBV7-2	TRBD1	TGTGCCAGCAGCTTACATACTTGGGGACAGGGGGCTGGCTACACCTTC	CASSLHTWGQGAGYTF
TRBJ1-1	NA	TRBV18	NA	TGTGCCAGCTCACCCACGGGGAGGTATGACACTGAAGCTTTCTTT	CASSPTGRYDTEAFF
TRBJ2-1	NA	TRBV24-1	TRBD1	TGTGCCACCAGTGAAGCCGGGACAGGGGGCTACAATGAGCAGTTCTTC	CATSEAGTGGYNEQFF
TRBJ2-1	NA	TRBV11-3	TRBD2	TGTGCCAGCAGCTTAGCTGCGGGGCGGGGGGAGACCTACAATGAGCAGTTCTTC	CASSLAAGRGETYNEQFF
TRBJ1-2	NA	TRBV9	NA	TGTGCCAGCCCTCAAGGGTCCCCAGGGAAATTTGGCTATGGCTACACCTTC	CASPQGSPGKFGYGYTF
TRBJ2-5	NA	TRBV7-9	TRBD2	TGTGCCAGCAGCCGGACTAGCGGGGGAGAAGAGACCCAGTACTTC	CASSRTSGGEETQYF
TRBJ2-2	NA	TRBV9	NA	TGTGCCAGCAGCGTAGAGGTTCAGGGGCCCGCGAACACCGGGGAGCTGTTTTTT	CASSVEVQGPANTGELFF
TRBJ1-6	many	TRBV7-2	NA	TGTGCCAGCAGACGCCGGGACATAAATAATTCACCCCTCCACTTT	CASRRRDINNSPLHF
TRBJ2-7	NA	TRBV5-1	TRBD2	TGCGCCAGCAGCATTCGTAGCGGGGCTTACGAGCAGTACTTC	CASSIRSGAYEQYF
TRBJ1-3	NA	TRBV5-4	TRBD1	TGTGCCAGCAGCCACGGACCCGGGACAGGGGGTAAGTCTGGAAACACCATATATTTT	CASSHGPGTGGKSGNTIYF
TRBJ2-1	NA	TRBV7-2	TRBD2	TGTGCCAGCAGCTTAGGGTCGGGGGGTGATGAGCAGTTCTTC	CASSLGSGGDEQFF
TRBJ2-2	few	TRBV29-1	NA	TGCAGCGTTGGACAGAGTAACACCGGGGAGCTGTTTTTT	CSVGQSNTGELFF
TRBJ2-7	NA	TRBV29-1	TRBD1	TGCAGCGTTGAAGAGGGACAGAACTACGAGCAGTACTTC	CSVEEGQNYEQYF
TRBJ2-5	NA	TRBV27	NA	TGTGCCAGCAGTACAAACACGAAGGGGCATCGGGAGACCCAGTACTTC	CASSTNTKGHRETQYF
TRBJ2-5	few	TRBV18	NA	TGTGCCAGCGTTACTAGTTTGTCAGAAGAGACCCAGTACTTC	CASVTSLSEETQYF
TRBJ2-1	NA	TRBV30	NA	TGTGCCTGGAACCCCGGCCTAGCTTATGAGCAGTTCTTC	CAWNPGLAYEQFF
TRBJ1-6	NA	TRBV3-1/TRBV3-2	NA	TGTGCCAGCAGCCAAGATTTGAGGGTGGATTCACCCCTCCACTTT	CASSQDLRVDSPLHF
TRBJ2-2	NA	TRBV19	NA	TGTGCCAGTAGTCTTAGGCCACTAGTATCCACCGGGGAGCTGTTTTTT	CASSLRPLVSTGELFF
TRBJ2-2	NA	TRBV7-9	NA	TGTGCCAGCAGCGGGAGGAACACCGGGGAGCTGTTTTTT	CASSGRNTGELFF
TRBJ2-7	NA	TRBV27	TRBD1	TGTGCCAGCAGTTTCTCCCGGACAGGGTCCTACGAGCAGTACTTC	CASSFSRTGSYEQYF
TRBJ1-2	NA	TRBV28	NA	TGTGCCACAAAACGACAGACCTTCGCTAACTATGGCTACACCTTC	CATKRQTFANYGYTF
TRBJ2-1	NA	TRBV5-4	NA	TGTGCCAGCAGCGTCAGATACAATGAGCAGTTCTTC	CASSVRYNEQFF
TRBJ1-2	NA	TRBV5-4	NA	TGTGCCAGCAGCCTACTTACAGGTGGCTACACCTTC	CASSLLTGGYTF
TRBJ1-3	NA	TRBV18	TRBD1	TGTGCCAGCTCACCAGACCCGACAGGGGGTAATGGAAACACCATATATTTT	CASSPDPTGGNGNTIYF
TRBJ1-2	NA	TRBV14	NA	TGTGCCAGCAGCCAAGATCGACAGTTCTACTATGGCTACACCTTC	CASSQDRQFYYGYTF
TRBJ2-1	NA	TRBV12-5	NA	TGTGCTAGTGGATTGGGCCTGAGGACTGGCTACAATGAGCAGTTCTTC	CASGLGLRTGYNEQFF
TRBJ2-7	once	TRBV5-1	TRBD1	TGCGCCAGCAGCTCTGGACAGGGAAGGTACGAGCAGTACTTC	CASSSGQGRYEQYF